Listed below are T cell receptor beta chains from one sample, sequenced in a study of tumor-infiltrating lymphocytes in localized non-small cell lung cancer. Measured with immunoSEQ multiplex PCR; TCRdb has only the in-frame clones, and not every one. The sample holds 14,000 or so clones, about two thirds seen once. The sample comprised uninvolved lung tissue not adjacent to the tumor. The receptors were gathered from a human donor with non-small cell lung cancer. The CDR3 runs from the conserved cysteine through the conserved F or W. The order of the fields is D gene, J gene, V gene, clone size, CDR3 protein, CDR3 DNA. A D gene is named only where the DNA matches it firmly. Part of the rows lack a size; the others show once, few, many or a class for expanded clones.

TRBD1 | TRBJ2-1 | TRBV6-1 | once | CASRLIDRDNEQFF | TGTGCCAGCAGGCTAATAGACAGGGACAATGAGCAGTTCTTC
TRBD1 | TRBJ1-1 | TRBV19 | NA | CASSSIGQARGAFF | TGTGCCAGTAGTTCAATTGGACAGGCCAGGGGAGCTTTCTTT
NA | TRBJ1-1 | TRBV10-3 | NA | CAISLGGIDEAFF | TGTGCCATCAGTCTAGGGGGAATCGATGAAGCTTTCTTT
NA | TRBJ2-7 | TRBV20-1 | NA | CSARMTDEQYF | TGCAGTGCTAGGATGACAGACGAGCAGTACTTC
NA | TRBJ2-1 | TRBV1 | NA | CTSSQRITSGGSNEQFF | TGCACCAGCAGCCAGCGAATTACTAGCGGGGGGTCGAATGAGCAGTTCTTC
NA | TRBJ1-1 | TRBV4-2 | NA | CASSPRTEFVGAEAFF | TGTGCCAGCAGCCCCCGTACGGAGTTTGTTGGCGCTGAAGCTTTCTTT
NA | TRBJ1-1 | TRBV19 | NA | CASRAGTGLSRAEAFF | TGTGCCAGTAGAGCCGGGACCGGGTTATCTCGGGCTGAAGCTTTCTTT
NA | TRBJ2-7 | TRBV19 | NA | CASNGGPGRHEQYF | TGTGCCAGTAACGGGGGACCGGGTAGGCACGAGCAGTACTTC
NA | TRBJ1-2 | TRBV5-5 | NA | CASSLAGAPAYGYTF | TGTGCCAGCAGCCTAGCAGGTGCCCCGGCGTATGGCTACACCTTC
NA | TRBJ2-7 | TRBV1 | NA | CTSDLSYEQYF | TGCACCAGCGATCTCTCCTACGAGCAGTACTTC
TRBD1 | TRBJ2-7 | TRBV2 | NA | CASSTQGAMYEQYF | TGTGCCAGCAGTACCCAGGGGGCCATGTACGAGCAGTACTTC
NA | TRBJ1-6 | TRBV30 | NA | CAWSGGISYNSPLHF | TGTGCCTGGAGTGGGGGCATCTCCTATAATTCACCCCTCCACTTT
NA | TRBJ2-7 | TRBV7-3 | NA | CASSLAGDSIPRYF | TGTGCCAGCAGCTTAGCCGGGGACTCCATACCTCGGTACTTC
NA | TRBJ2-3 | TRBV7-2 | NA | CASSPDGIPEDTQYF | TGTGCCAGCAGCCCGGACGGGATTCCCGAAGATACGCAGTATTTT
TRBD1 | TRBJ2-7 | TRBV27 | NA | CASSPRPGQGSHEQYF | TGTGCCAGCAGTCCGCGTCCGGGACAGGGGTCCCACGAGCAGTACTTC
TRBD2 | TRBJ2-3 | TRBV5-1 | NA | CASSLGGLAADTQYF | TGCGCCAGCAGCTTGGGCGGACTAGCTGCAGATACGCAGTATTTT
NA | TRBJ1-3 | TRBV6-5 | NA | CASRGQGNTIYF | TGTGCCAGCAGAGGACAGGGAAACACCATATATTTT
NA | TRBJ1-6 | TRBV6-1 | NA | CASRPFGRGYSPLHF | TGTGCCAGCAGGCCTTTCGGACGGGGGTATTCACCCCTCCACTTT
NA | TRBJ2-7 | TRBV14 | NA | CASSRRDTRYEQYF | TGTGCCAGCAGCCGCCGGGACACCAGATACGAGCAGTACTTC
TRBD1 | TRBJ1-4 | TRBV27 | NA | CASKRDRPSLKLFF | TGTGCCAGCAAGAGGGACAGACCCTCCTTGAAACTGTTTTTT
NA | TRBJ2-2 | TRBV9 | few | CASSVVSQNTGELFF | TGTGCCAGCAGCGTAGTCAGCCAGAACACCGGGGAGCTGTTTTTT
TRBD1 | TRBJ1-1 | TRBV10-3 | NA | CAISGTGGLNTEAFF | TGTGCCATCAGCGGGACAGGGGGCCTGAACACTGAAGCTTTCTTT
NA | TRBJ1-3 | TRBV6-1 | once | CASSEALGRVYGNTIYF | TGTGCCAGCAGTGAAGCCTTGGGCAGGGTGTACGGAAACACCATATATTTT
TRBD2 | TRBJ2-5 | TRBV7-9 | medium-sized | CASSLGSLAGETQYF | TGTGCCAGCAGCTTAGGTAGTCTAGCGGGGGAGACCCAGTACTTC
TRBD2 | TRBJ2-5 | TRBV27 | NA | CASRLLRGSGRMQETQYF | TGTGCCAGCCGCCTCCTAAGGGGTAGCGGGAGGATGCAAGAGACCCAGTACTTC
NA | TRBJ2-7 | TRBV6-1 | NA | CASSEADFGKYEQYF | TGTGCCAGCAGTGAAGCCGACTTTGGGAAATACGAGCAGTACTTC
NA | TRBJ1-5 | TRBV6-1 | NA | CASSEVRTVSNQPQHF | TGTGCCAGCAGTGAAGTCCGGACAGTTAGCAATCAGCCCCAGCATTTT
NA | TRBJ2-1 | TRBV7-2 | NA | CASSSSRSSYNEQFF | TGTGCCAGCAGCTCATCCCGGAGCTCCTACAATGAGCAGTTCTTC